Listed here are 10 T cell receptor beta chains from one sample, sequenced in a study of vaccination effects on CD4 cells after COVID-19. Peptide-pool stimulation followed by sequencing identified expanded antigen-specific CD4+ clonotypes in the ViraFEST assay. Following culture for approximately ten days, CD4+ T cells were isolated. BNT162b2 vaccine or mRNA-1273 vaccine was given to participants in two doses. These TCRs are of unknown antigen specificity. Libraries were prepared by immunoSEQ multiplex PCR; TCRdb keeps only in-frame clonotypes and omits some of them. Among some 16,000 clones listed, about 75% were seen once. The sequenced sample was CD4+ T cells from PBMCs cultured with HCoV-NL63 spike peptides, obtained after COVID-19 vaccination. The receptors were sampled from a human donor who received a COVID-19 vaccine.

The J gene is TRBJ2-7, the V gene TRBV11-2, with 8 bases aligning to TRBD2. CDR1 is SGHAT and CDR2 is FQNNGV in the germline V gene. The CDR3 length is 15 residues. The ends lost 1 base at V and 6 bases at J; junction bases unmatched: 8. CDR3 amino acids: CASSLVPDAGGEQYF. The CDR3 coding sequence is TGTGCCAGCAGCTTAGTCCCTGACGCGGGGGGCGAGCAGTACTTC.

The rearrangement joins TRBV6-4 to TRBJ2-3; 9 nucleotides agree with TRBD2. Germline CDR1 reads MRHNA; CDR2 reads SNTAGT. CDR3 length: 14 residues. V lost 5 bases to trimming and J lost 0 bases; unmatched junction nucleotides: 0. The CDR3 region has the DNA TGTGCCAGCAGTACTAGCGGGAGCACAGATACGCAGTATTTT. Its protein is CASSTSGSTDTQYF.

The V call is TRBV19, the J call TRBJ2-7; 7 nucleotides line up with TRBD1. The V and J ends lost 3 bases and 5 bases, in that order; junction bases with no gene match: 10. From germline, CDR1 is LNHDA and CDR2 SQIVND (reference sequence). CDR3 size: 15 residues. The CDR3 nucleotides are TGTGCCAGTAGTATTACCCGGACAGGTTACGACGAGCAGTACTTC. Translated, it gives CASSITRTGYDEQYF.

This clone was detected only once. This rearrangement joins TRBV21-1 to TRBJ1-3. TRBV21-1 is an annotated pseudogene. The CDR3 is 15 amino acids. The CDR3 region has the DNA TGTGCCAGCAGCCGACCCGGGCTCTCTGGAAACACCATATATTTT. Translation gives CASSRPGLSGNTIYF.

This clone has only a few counts. The V and J genes are TRBV5-1 and TRBJ1-2, with D possibly TRBD1 on 5 matching bases. Trimming removed 3 bases from V and 9 bases from J, with 15 bases in between. The CDR3 length is 13 residues. In germline, CDR1 is SGHRS, CDR2 YFSETQ. The CDR3 bases are TGCGCCAGCAGCTCGGGGGGACTCAGGAGCTACACCTTC. This codes for CASSSGGLRSYTF.

The chain employs TRBV4-1 and TRBJ1-1; TRBD1 might be the D (6 bases). CDR1 and CDR2 from the germline V gene are MGHRA and YSYEKL. V lost 1 base, J lost 3 bases, and 21 bases lay in between. The CDR3 is 18 residues long. DNA for the CDR3: TGCGCCAGCAGCCAAGTTCCACAGGGAATGGGGGCATACACTGAAGCTTTCTTT. Protein: CASSQVPQGMGAYTEAFF.

V and J are TRBV19 and TRBJ1-5; D gene ambiguous. The V end lost 7 bases, the J end lost 0 bases, and 16 bases lay between the germline ends. The V gene's germline CDR1 is LNHDA and CDR2 SQIVND (reference sequence). This CDR3 has 16 residues. DNA of the CDR3: TGTGCCAGTAAGGATGGGCCGAACTATAGCAATCAGCCCCAGCATTTT. This gives the protein CASKDGPNYSNQPQHF.

This chain links TRBV19 with TRBJ1-4; D is undetermined. Germline V gene sequence: CDR1 LNHDA, CDR2 SQIVND (reference sequence). V was shortened by 1 base and J by 11 bases, with 5 bases between the two germline ends. The CDR3 extends over 11 amino acids. CDR3 nucleotide sequence: TGTGCCAGTAGTATAGCTGGTAAACTGTTTTTT. It codes for CASSIAGKLFF.

CDR3 sequence: CAISVGVRGEQYF. The CDR3 DNA is TGTGCCATCAGTGTGGGGGTACGAGGGGAGCAGTACTTC. The chain joins TRBV10-3 to TRBJ2-7, with D possibly called TRBD1 or TRBD2 (5 bases each). The CDR3 length is 13 residues. CDR1 ENHRY and CDR2 SYGVKD come from the germline V gene. The V end lost 4 bases, the J end lost 7 bases, and 14 bases lay between the germline ends.

The rearrangement uses TRBV5-1 and TRBJ2-3; 9 nucleotides agree with TRBD2. Trimming cost V 4 bases and J 5 bases; bases outside gene matches: 5. This CDR3 contains 14 residues. From germline, CDR1 is SGHRS and CDR2 YFSETQ. In DNA, the CDR3 is TGCGCCAGCAGCGCTAGCGGGACGGTAGATACGCAGTATTTT. As protein: CASSASGTVDTQYF. The full variable domain, its missing parts supplied by reference TRBV5-1 and TRBJ2-3, is KAGVTQTPRYLIKTRGQQVTLSCSPISGHRSVSWYQQTPGQGLQFLFEYFSETQRNKGNFPGRFSGRQFSNSRSEMNVSTLELGDSALYLCASSASGTVDTQYFGPGTRLTVL.